The 29 T cell receptor beta chains below come from one sample, sequenced in a study of cytomegalovirus exposure and HLA in healthy donors. PCR used 60 Vbeta primers and 13 Jbeta primers. Only in-frame clones appear in the TCRdb table, and some are missing; sequencing was by immunoSEQ multiplex PCR. The table lists under 150,000 clones, under 85% of them singletons. Sequenced sample: PBMCs. These receptors were collected from a woman aged 18-29 years in good health and CMV-seronegative.

The rearrangement uses TRBV7-9 and TRBJ1-1; perhaps TRBD1 as D (6 bases). The germline gives CDR1 SEHNR, CDR2 FQNEAQ (reference sequence). The CDR3 has 16 amino acids. V shed 7 bases and J shed 1 base, with 19 bases lying between them. CDR3 nucleotides: TGTGCCAGCACCCCCCCCCAGGGGCCACAGAACACTGAAGCTTTCTTT. It encodes CASTPPQGPQNTEAFF.

V is TRBV30 and J is TRBJ1-6, with TRBD1 identical over 11 bases. The CDR3 contains 14 residues. V shed 3 bases and J 16 bases; nucleotides not matched to a gene: 11. CDR1 and CDR2 (germline): GTSNPN, SVGIG (reference sequence). CDR3: CAWRPRDRGSPLHF. In DNA, the CDR3 is TGTGCCTGGAGGCCCCGGGACAGGGGGTCTCCTCTCCACTTT.

This chain links TRBV28 with TRBJ2-6, with TRBD1 as a possible D gene (6 bases). Trimming pared 3 bases from V and 3 bases from J, leaving 9 bases between. The CDR3 consists of 15 residues. Germline CDR1 reads MDHEN; CDR2 reads SYDVKM. CDR3 residues: CASSLTGGGANVLTF. In DNA form, the CDR3 reads TGTGCCAGCAGTTTGACAGGAGGTGGGGCCAACGTCCTGACTTTC.

The chain employs TRBV11-2 and TRBJ2-1; possibly TRBD1 for D (6 bases). The germline V gene encodes CDR1 SGHAT and CDR2 FQNNGV. Trimming took 3 bases from V and 6 from J, leaving 9 bases between them. This CDR3 is built from 13 residues. The CDR3 reads CASSFGRGNEQFF. CDR3 nucleotides: TGTGCCAGCAGCTTCGGCAGGGGCAATGAGCAGTTCTTC.

This clone was observed a handful of times. The CDR3, as DNA: TGCGCCAGCAGCCAAGTTGGGCAGGGAGGAAAGACCCAGTACTTC. This gives the protein CASSQVGQGGKTQYF. This chain connects TRBV4-1 to TRBJ2-5; tentative D call: TRBD2 (6 bases). The CDR3 runs 15 residues. Looked up from germline, CDR1 is MGHRA and CDR2 is YSYEKL. V was pared by 1 base and J by 6 bases, with 15 bases between.

This chain connects TRBV2 to TRBJ1-5, with 7 bases identical to TRBD1. V gave up 3 bases and J gave up 2 bases; unmatched junction bases: 7. CDR3 length: 16 residues. The germline V gene encodes CDR1 SNHLY and CDR2 FYNNEI. CDR3 protein: CASSDIDRDGNQPQHF. The CDR3 DNA reads TGTGCCAGCAGTGACATAGACAGGGACGGCAATCAGCCCCAGCATTTT.

This CDR3 reads CASSSRGGTITGELFF. As DNA, the CDR3 is TGTGCCAGCAGCTCCAGGGGCGGGACTATCACCGGGGAGCTGTTTTTT. The chain uses TRBV9 and TRBJ2-2; a possible D gene is TRBD2 (7 bases). The CDR3 covers 16 residues. Germline V gene sequence: CDR1 SGDLS, CDR2 YYNGEE. V dropped 4 bases and J dropped 4 bases, with 17 bases sitting between them.

This chain links TRBV29-1 with TRBJ1-1; 9 positions agree with TRBD1. With V trimmed by 5 bases and J by 5 bases, 9 bases remained unmatched. There are 14 residues in the CDR3. The germline gives CDR1 SQVTM, CDR2 ANQGSEA. In DNA form, the CDR3 reads TGCAGCGTTCTATTACAGGGGGCATGGACTGAAGCTTTCTTT. Protein product: CSVLLQGAWTEAFF.

This CDR3 reads CASSYSGTGPYEQYF. The DNA for the CDR3 is TGTGCCAGCAGTTACTCCGGGACAGGTCCCTACGAGCAGTACTTC. V is TRBV6-5 and J is TRBJ2-7; the match to TRBD1 covers 8 bases. Germline V lookup: CDR1 MNHEY, CDR2 SVGAGI. The CDR3 runs 15 residues. V dropped 0 bases and J dropped 2; count of bases not matched to a gene: 3.

With regard to this clone: Other DNA sequences within the sample encode an identical CDR3. CDR3 sequence reads: CASSLGALNTEAFF. For the CDR3, the DNA is TGCGCCAGCAGCTTGGGGGCATTGAACACTGAAGCTTTCTTT. The chain links TRBV5-1 to TRBJ1-1; no definite D call. The CDR3 spans 14 residues. The V gene's germline CDR1 is SGHRS and CDR2 YFSETQ. V lost 0 bases, J lost 0 bases, and 6 bases lay in between.

This clone was detected only a few times. The V gene is TRBV4-1, the J gene TRBJ2-5; perhaps TRBD2 as D (7 bases). The length of the CDR3 is 16 residues. Germline CDR1 reads MGHRA; CDR2 reads YSYEKL. Trimming stripped 0 bases from V and 5 bases from J, with 16 bases between. The CDR3 region is CASSQERGGISETQYF. DNA of the CDR3: TGCGCCAGCAGCCAAGAAAGGGGGGGCATTTCGGAGACCCAGTACTTC.

This chain connects TRBV7-3 to TRBJ2-3; D gene unclear. The germline gives CDR1 SGHTA, CDR2 FQGTGA. Trimming took off 9 bases at V and 6 bases at J, with 16 bases between the two ends. There are 13 residues in the CDR3. The CDR3 DNA follows: TGTGCCAGTGGGTGGGCAGGAAGGGATACGCAGTATTTT. This gives the protein CASGWAGRDTQYF.

This chain links TRBV9 with TRBJ1-3; no firm D call. The CDR3 contains 13 residues. V was cut by 0 bases and J by 3 bases, with 4 bases left in between. Germline CDR1 is SGDLS and CDR2 is YYNGEE. The CDR3 DNA sequence: TGTGCCAGCAGCGTAGCAGGTGGAAACACCATATATTTT. As protein: CASSVAGGNTIYF.

The chain links TRBV28 to TRBJ2-5; perhaps TRBD1 as D (5 bases). Looked up from germline, CDR1 is MDHEN and CDR2 is SYDVKM. Trimming left V 8 bases short and J 5 bases short, with 12 bases between. CDR3 length: 12 amino acids. CDR3 region: CASDRGGETQYF. In nucleotides, the CDR3 is TGTGCCAGCGACAGAGGTGGGGAGACCCAGTACTTC. The variable domain in full, completed from reference TRBV28 and TRBJ2-5, reads DVKVTQSSRYLVKRTGEKVFLECVQDMDHENMFWYRQDPGLGLRLIYFSYDVKMKEKGDIPEGYSVSREKKERFSLILESASTNQTSMYLCASDRGGETQYFGPGTRLLVL.

The chain is built from TRBV4-1 and TRBJ2-1; 7 positions agree with TRBD1. J gave up 10 bases and V 0 bases, and 6 bases lay outside the gene matches. Germline CDR1 is MGHRA and CDR2 is YSYEKL. This CDR3 region has 14 residues. CDR3 coding DNA: TGCGCCAGCAGCCAAGAGACAGGGAGCGGCGAGCAGTTCTTC. Protein product: CASSQETGSGEQFF.

This chain connects TRBV6-1 to TRBJ1-5; D unresolved. CDR1 and CDR2 from the germline V gene are MNHNS and SASEGT. The CDR3 covers 13 residues. Trimming pared 4 bases from V and 4 bases from J, leaving 8 bases between. The CDR3 loop reads CASSVTRNQPQHF. The CDR3 nucleotides read TGTGCCAGCAGTGTAACCAGGAATCAGCCCCAGCATTTT.

DNA for the CDR3: TGTGCCAGCAGTTTAGCGTCAGGGGGCACTGAAGCTTTCTTT. Its protein product is CASSLASGGTEAFF. This chain links TRBV28 with TRBJ1-1, with TRBD1 matching over 7 bases. This CDR3 spans 14 amino acids. After removal of 2 bases from V and 4 bases from J, the junction contained 4 bases not matched to a gene. In germline, CDR1 is MDHEN, CDR2 SYDVKM.

This chain joins TRBV19 and TRBJ2-5, with D perhaps matching TRBD1 (5 bases). V was clipped by 5 bases and J by 3 bases, with 7 bases between them. This CDR3 comprises 12 residues. Germline V lookup: CDR1 LNHDA, CDR2 SQIVND (reference sequence). CDR3: CASSPGKETQYF. The DNA for the CDR3 is TGTGCCAGTAGTCCAGGGAAAGAGACCCAGTACTTC. The whole variable domain, remainder taken from reference TRBV19 and TRBJ2-5, is DGGITQSPKYLFRKEGQNVTLSCEQNLNHDAMYWYRQDPGQGLRLIYYSQIVNDFQKGDIAEGYSVSREKKESFPLTVTSAQKNPTAFYLCASSPGKETQYFGPGTRLLVL.

V gene TRBV5-1 combines with J gene TRBJ2-7; D is possibly TRBD1 (6 bases). Trimming pared 4 bases from V and 4 bases from J, leaving 12 bases between. Germline V gene lookup returns CDR1 SGHRS and CDR2 YFSETQ. CDR3 length: 13 residues. The CDR3 is CASSRGHYYEQYF. Here the CDR3 DNA reads TGCGCCAGCAGCCGGGGACATTATTACGAGCAGTACTTC.

The chain carries TRBV13 and TRBJ1-2; tentatively, D is TRBD1 (5 bases). From germline, CDR1 is PRHDT and CDR2 FYEKMQ (reference sequence). The CDR3 extends over 14 amino acids. V lost 7 bases and J lost 7, with 19 bases in between. Here the CDR3 DNA reads TGTGCCAGCACCCAGGGTCCGATGGATGGTGGCTACACCTTC. Encoded protein: CASTQGPMDGGYTF.

This chain connects TRBV5-6 to TRBJ2-5; TRBD2 might be the D (6 bases). V lost 2 bases to trimming and J lost 5 bases, with 19 bases between them. This CDR3 has 16 residues. Germline CDR1 is SGHDT and CDR2 is YYEEEE. As DNA, the CDR3 is TGTGCCAGCAGCTTTGGCTTTACGGGGGTTAGGGAGACCCAGTACTTC. It encodes CASSFGFTGVRETQYF.

The chain is built from TRBV5-6 and TRBJ1-5; D perhaps matches TRBD1 (5 bases). Trimming stripped 0 bases from V and 6 bases from J, with 7 bases between. Germline V gene sequence: CDR1 SGHDT, CDR2 YYEEEE. This CDR3 has 13 residues. The CDR3 protein is CASSLGQRQPQHF. The DNA of the CDR3 is TGTGCCAGCAGCTTGGGACAGCGTCAGCCCCAGCATTTT.

J is TRBJ1-2 and V is TRBV29-1; TRBD1 agrees at 8 bases. V shed 7 bases, J shed 8 bases, and the junction held 6 bases outside the gene matches. The CDR3 totals 11 residues. Germline V gene sequence: CDR1 SQVTM, CDR2 ANQGSEA. This CDR3 is CSARTGKGYTF. CDR3 DNA: TGCAGCGCACGGACAGGGAAGGGCTACACCTTC.

The chain combines TRBV28 with TRBJ1-6; unclear D gene. The V end was cut by 7 bases, the J end by 5 bases, with 12 bases between. Germline CDR1 is MDHEN and CDR2 is SYDVKM. The CDR3 is made up of 14 amino acids. CDR3 coding DNA: TGTGCCAGCAATAAGGTAGCTGATAATTCACCCCTCCACTTT. This encodes CASNKVADNSPLHF.

This chain joins TRBV5-1 and TRBJ2-7; TRBD1 might be the D (6 bases). V lost 0 bases and J lost 2, with 12 bases in between. This CDR3 region has 15 residues. Germline lookup yields CDR1 SGHRS and CDR2 YFSETQ. The CDR3 reads CASSLEPGDPYEQYF. The CDR3 DNA sequence: TGCGCCAGCAGCTTGGAGCCAGGGGACCCCTACGAGCAGTACTTC.

The chain recombines TRBV19 with TRBJ2-3; D might be TRBD2 (5 bases). There are 14 residues in the CDR3. Trimming pared 6 bases from V and 2 bases from J, leaving 12 bases between. Germline V CDR1 and CDR2: LNHDA, SQIVND (reference sequence). CDR3 region: CASRVDSSTDTQYF. CDR3 DNA sequence: TGTGCCAGTAGGGTGGACTCTTCCACAGATACGCAGTATTTT.

This clone has a handful of counts. The V call is TRBV7-2, the J call TRBJ2-3; TRBD2 agrees at 7 bases. V was pared by 5 bases and J by 0 bases, with 8 bases of the junction left unmatched. This CDR3 has 16 amino acids. CDR1 is SGHTA, CDR2 FQGNSA, per germline. The CDR3 nucleotides read TGTGCCAGCAGCCCTCTCCGGGGGGAGAGCACAGATACGCAGTATTTT. Protein sequence: CASSPLRGESTDTQYF.

The DNA of the CDR3 is TGTGCCAGCAGCTTGGGCAGGAGGACAGGAATCTCCTACGAGCAGTACTTC. Translation gives CASSLGRRTGISYEQYF. The gene calls are TRBV5-6 and TRBJ2-5, with 7 nucleotides matching TRBD1. The J call could be wrong; TRBJ2-7 is a better fit for the DNA end. The CDR3 length is 17 residues. Looked up from germline, CDR1 is SGHDT and CDR2 is YYEEEE.

This rearrangement joins TRBV2 to TRBJ1-2; D remains unclear. The V end was cut by 2 bases, the J end by 8 bases, with 12 bases between. CDR1 and CDR2 from the germline V gene are SNHLY and FYNNEI. CDR3 length: 13 amino acids. The CDR3 bases are TGTGCCAGCAGTGAAAGGTCTCCGCGGGGCTACACCTTC. This translates into CASSERSPRGYTF.